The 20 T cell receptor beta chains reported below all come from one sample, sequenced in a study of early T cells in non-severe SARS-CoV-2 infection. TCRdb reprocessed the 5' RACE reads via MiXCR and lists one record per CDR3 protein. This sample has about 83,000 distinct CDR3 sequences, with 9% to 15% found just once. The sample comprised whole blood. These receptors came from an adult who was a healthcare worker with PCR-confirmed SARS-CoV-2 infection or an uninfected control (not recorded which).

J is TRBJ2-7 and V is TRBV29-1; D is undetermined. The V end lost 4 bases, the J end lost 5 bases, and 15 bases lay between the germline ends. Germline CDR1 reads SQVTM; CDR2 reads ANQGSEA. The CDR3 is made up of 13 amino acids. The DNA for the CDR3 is TGCAGCGTTGGTGGATACCCCCTGGACGAGCAGTACTTC. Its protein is CSVGGYPLDEQYF.

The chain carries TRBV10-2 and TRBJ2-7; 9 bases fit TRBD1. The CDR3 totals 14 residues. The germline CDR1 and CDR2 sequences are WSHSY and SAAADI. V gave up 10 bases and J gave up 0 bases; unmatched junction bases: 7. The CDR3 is CATKGQGGSYEQYF. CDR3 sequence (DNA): TGCGCCACCAAGGGACAGGGAGGCTCCTACGAGCAGTACTTC.

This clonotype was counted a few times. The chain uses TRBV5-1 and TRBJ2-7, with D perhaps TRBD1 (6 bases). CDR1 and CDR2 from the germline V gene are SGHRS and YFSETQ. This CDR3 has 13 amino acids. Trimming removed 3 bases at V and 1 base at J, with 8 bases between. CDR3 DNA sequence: TGCGCCAGCAGCTCTACAGGGTCCTACGAGCAGTACTTC. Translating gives CASSSTGSYEQYF. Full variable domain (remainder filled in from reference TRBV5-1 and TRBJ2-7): KAGVTQTPRYLIKTRGQQVTLSCSPISGHRSVSWYQQTPGQGLQFLFEYFSETQRNKGNFPGRFSGRQFSNSRSEMNVSTLELGDSALYLCASSSTGSYEQYFGPGTRLTVT.

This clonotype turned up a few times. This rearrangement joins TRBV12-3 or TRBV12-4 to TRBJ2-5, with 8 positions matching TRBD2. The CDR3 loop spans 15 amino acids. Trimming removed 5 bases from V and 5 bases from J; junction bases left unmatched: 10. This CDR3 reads CASSPPLAGRETQYF. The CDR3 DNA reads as TGTGCCAGCAGTCCGCCTCTAGCGGGTCGGGAGACCCAGTACTTC.

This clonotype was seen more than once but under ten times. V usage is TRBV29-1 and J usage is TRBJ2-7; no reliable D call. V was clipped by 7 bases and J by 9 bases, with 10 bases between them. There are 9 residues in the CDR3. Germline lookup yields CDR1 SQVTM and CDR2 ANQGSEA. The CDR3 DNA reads TGCAGCGCTCCCCTGGGGCAGTACTTC. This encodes CSAPLGQYF.

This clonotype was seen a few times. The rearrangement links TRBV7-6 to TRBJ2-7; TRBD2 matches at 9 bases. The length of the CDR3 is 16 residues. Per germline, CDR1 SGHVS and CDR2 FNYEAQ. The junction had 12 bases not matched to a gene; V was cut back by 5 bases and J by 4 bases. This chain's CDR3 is CASSQHSGSAGYEQYF. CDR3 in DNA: TGTGCCAGCAGCCAACATAGCGGGAGCGCGGGGTACGAGCAGTACTTC.

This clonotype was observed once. The CDR3 spells CASSLSRDRPADTQYF. The CDR3, as DNA: TGTGCCAGCAGCTTATCCCGGGACAGGCCCGCAGATACGCAGTATTTT. V is TRBV7-8 and J is TRBJ2-3, with TRBD1 identical over 8 bases. The CDR3 loop spans 16 amino acids. V shed 2 bases, J shed 4 bases, and the junction held 8 bases outside the gene matches. Germline V lookup: CDR1 SGHVS, CDR2 FQNEAQ.

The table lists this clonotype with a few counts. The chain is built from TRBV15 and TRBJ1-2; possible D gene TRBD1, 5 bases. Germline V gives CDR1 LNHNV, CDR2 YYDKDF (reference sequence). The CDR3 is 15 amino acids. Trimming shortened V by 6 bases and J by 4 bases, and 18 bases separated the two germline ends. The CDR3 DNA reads TGTGCCACCAGACCCTCAGGGTGGGAACGCTATGGCTACACCTTC. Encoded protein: CATRPSGWERYGYTF.

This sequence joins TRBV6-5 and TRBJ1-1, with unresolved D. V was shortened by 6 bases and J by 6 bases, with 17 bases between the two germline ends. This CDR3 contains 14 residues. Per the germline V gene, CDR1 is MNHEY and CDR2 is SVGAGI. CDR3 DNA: TGTGCCAGCAGCTCGCTTTGGGTGAGCTCTGAAGCTTTCTTT. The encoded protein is CASSSLWVSSEAFF.

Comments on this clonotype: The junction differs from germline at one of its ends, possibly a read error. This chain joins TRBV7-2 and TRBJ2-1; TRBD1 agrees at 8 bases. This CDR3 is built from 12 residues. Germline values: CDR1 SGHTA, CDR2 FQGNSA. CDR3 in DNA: TGTGCCAGCAGCGCCTACGACAGGGGAAAGGTCTTC. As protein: CASSAYDRGKVF.

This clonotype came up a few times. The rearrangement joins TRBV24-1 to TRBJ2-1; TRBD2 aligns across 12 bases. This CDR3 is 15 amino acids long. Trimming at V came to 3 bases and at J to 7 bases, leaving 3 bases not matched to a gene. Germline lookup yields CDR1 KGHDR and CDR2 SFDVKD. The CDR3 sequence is CATSDRTSGINEQFF. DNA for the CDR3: TGTGCCACCAGTGATAGGACTAGCGGGATAAATGAGCAGTTCTTC.

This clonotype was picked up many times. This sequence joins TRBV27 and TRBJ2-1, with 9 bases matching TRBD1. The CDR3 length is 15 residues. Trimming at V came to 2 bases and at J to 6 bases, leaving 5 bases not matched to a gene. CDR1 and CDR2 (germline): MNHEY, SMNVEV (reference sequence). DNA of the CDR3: TGTGCCAGCAGTTTAGAACAGGGGGCGATCAATGAGCAGTTCTTC. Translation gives CASSLEQGAINEQFF.

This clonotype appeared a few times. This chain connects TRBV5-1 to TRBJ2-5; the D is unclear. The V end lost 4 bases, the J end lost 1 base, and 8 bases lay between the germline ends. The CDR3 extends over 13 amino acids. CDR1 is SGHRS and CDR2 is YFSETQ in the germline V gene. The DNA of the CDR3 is TGCGCCAGCAGCCCGCAGGTCCAAGAGACCCAGTACTTC. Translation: CASSPQVQETQYF.

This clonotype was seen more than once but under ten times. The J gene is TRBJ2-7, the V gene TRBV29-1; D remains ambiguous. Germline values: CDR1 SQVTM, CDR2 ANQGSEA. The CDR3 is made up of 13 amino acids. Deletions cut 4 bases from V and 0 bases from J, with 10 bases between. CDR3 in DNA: TGCAGCGTTGTAACGGCCTCCTCCTACGAGCAGTACTTC. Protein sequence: CSVVTASSYEQYF.

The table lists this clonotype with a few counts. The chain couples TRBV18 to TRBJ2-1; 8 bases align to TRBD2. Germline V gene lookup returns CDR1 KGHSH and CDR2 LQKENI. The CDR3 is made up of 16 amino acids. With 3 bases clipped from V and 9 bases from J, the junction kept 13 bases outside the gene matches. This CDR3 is CASSPGGTREIREQFF. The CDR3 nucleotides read TGTGCCAGCTCACCGGGAGGGACTAGAGAGATCCGTGAGCAGTTCTTC.

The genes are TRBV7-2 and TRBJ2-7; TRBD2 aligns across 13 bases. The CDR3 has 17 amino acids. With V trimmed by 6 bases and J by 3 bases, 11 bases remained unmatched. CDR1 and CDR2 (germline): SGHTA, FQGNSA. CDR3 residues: CASRPRTSGSHRYEQYF. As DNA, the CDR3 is TGTGCCAGCAGGCCGAGGACTAGCGGGAGTCATCGCTACGAGCAGTACTTC. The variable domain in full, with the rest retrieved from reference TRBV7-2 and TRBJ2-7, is GAGVSQSPSNKVTEKGKDVELRCDPISGHTALYWYRQSLGQGLEFLIYFQGNSAPDKSGLPSDRFSAERTGGSVSTLTIQRTQQEDSAVYLCASRPRTSGSHRYEQYFGPGTRLTVT.

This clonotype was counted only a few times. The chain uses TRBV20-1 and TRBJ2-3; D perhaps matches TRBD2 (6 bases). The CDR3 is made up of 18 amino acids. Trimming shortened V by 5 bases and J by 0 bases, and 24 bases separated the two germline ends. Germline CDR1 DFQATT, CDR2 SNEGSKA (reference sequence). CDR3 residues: CSAPRIWGDSYSTDTQYF. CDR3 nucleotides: TGCAGTGCTCCCCGGATCTGGGGGGATAGCTATAGCACAGATACGCAGTATTTT.

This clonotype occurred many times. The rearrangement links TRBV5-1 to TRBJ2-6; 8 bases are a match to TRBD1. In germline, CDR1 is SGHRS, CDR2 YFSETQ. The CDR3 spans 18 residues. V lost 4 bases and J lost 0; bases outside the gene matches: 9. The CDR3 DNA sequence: TGCGCCAGCAGCCGGTGGGGGACAGGTAGCTCTGGGGCCAACGTCCTGACTTTC. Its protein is CASSRWGTGSSGANVLTF.

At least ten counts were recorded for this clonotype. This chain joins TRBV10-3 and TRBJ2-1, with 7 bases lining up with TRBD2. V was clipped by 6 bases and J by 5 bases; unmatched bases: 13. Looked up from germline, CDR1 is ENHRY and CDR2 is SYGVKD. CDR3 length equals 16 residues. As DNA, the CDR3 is TGTGCCATCAGGAGCAGCCGGACTAGTGGGAACAATGAGCAGTTCTTC. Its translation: CAIRSSRTSGNNEQFF.

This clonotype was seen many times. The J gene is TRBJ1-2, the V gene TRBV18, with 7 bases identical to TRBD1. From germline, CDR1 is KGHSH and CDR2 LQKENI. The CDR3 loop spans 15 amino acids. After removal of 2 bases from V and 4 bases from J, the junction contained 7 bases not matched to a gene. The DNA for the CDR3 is TGTGCCAGCTCACCAATGGGACAGCTTACCTATGGCTACACCTTC. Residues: CASSPMGQLTYGYTF.